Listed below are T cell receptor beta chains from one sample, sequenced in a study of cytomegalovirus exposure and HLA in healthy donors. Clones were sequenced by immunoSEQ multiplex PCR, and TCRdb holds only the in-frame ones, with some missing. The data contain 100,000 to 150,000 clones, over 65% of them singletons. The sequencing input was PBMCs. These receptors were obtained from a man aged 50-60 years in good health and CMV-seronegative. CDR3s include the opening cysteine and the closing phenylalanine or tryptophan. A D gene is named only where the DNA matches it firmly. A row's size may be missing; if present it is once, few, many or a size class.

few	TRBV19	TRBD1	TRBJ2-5	TGTGCCAGTAGCCCCGGGACAGGGTGGGGAGAGACCCAGTACTTC	CASSPGTGWGETQYF
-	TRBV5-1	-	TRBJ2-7	TGCGCCAGCAGTTCCGACAGGAGGATATACGAGCAGTACTTC	CASSSDRRIYEQYF
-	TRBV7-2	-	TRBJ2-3	TGTGCCAGCAGCCAGTTGTCTAGCCCCACAGATACGCAGTATTTT	CASSQLSSPTDTQYF
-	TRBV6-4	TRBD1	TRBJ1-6	TGTGCCAGCAGTGATGGGGGGACAGGGAATTCACCCCTCCACTTT	CASSDGGTGNSPLHF
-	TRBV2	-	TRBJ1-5	TGTGCCAGCACCCAGAATAGCAATCAGCCCCAGCATTTT	CASTQNSNQPQHF
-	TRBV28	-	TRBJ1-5	TGTGCCAGCAGTTTATCAGGGTTAATCGGCAATCAGCCCCAGCATTTT	CASSLSGLIGNQPQHF
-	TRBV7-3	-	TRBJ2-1	TGTGCCAGCAGCCCAACAGGCCAGGGGTACAATGAGCAGTTCTTC	CASSPTGQGYNEQFF
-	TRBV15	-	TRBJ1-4	TGTGCCACCAGCAGCTTAGCCGGCGGCATACGAAAACTGTTTTTT	CATSSLAGGIRKLFF
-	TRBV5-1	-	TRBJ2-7	TGCGCCAGCAGCTTGGAACTAGCAGACGAGCAGTACTTC	CASSLELADEQYF
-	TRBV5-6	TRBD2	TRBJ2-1	TGTGCCAGCAGCCCGGGACTAGCGGGGACTAATGAGCAGTTCTTC	CASSPGLAGTNEQFF
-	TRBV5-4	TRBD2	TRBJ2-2	TGTGCCAGCAGCCCCGGACTAGCGGGGGGAAACGGGGAGCTGTTTTTT	CASSPGLAGGNGELFF
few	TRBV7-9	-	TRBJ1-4	TGTTCCAGCAGCTTAGCGTCGGGACAACGGAATGAAAAACTGTTTTTT	CSSSLASGQRNEKLFF
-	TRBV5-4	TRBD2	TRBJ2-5	TGTGCCAGCAAAGCAAGGCGGGGGTACCAAGAGACCCAGTACTTC	CASKARRGYQETQYF
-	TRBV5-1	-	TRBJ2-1	TGCGCCAGCAGCTTGGACTATAACAATGAGCAGTTCTTC	CASSLDYNNEQFF
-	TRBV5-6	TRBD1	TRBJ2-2	TGTGCCAGCAGCAGGGGGACAGGGCCCACCGGGGAGCTGTTTTTT	CASSRGTGPTGELFF
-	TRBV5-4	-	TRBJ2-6	TGTGCCAGCAGCCGAGAATCTCGACAGGTCTCTGGGGCCAACGTCCTGACTTTC	CASSRESRQVSGANVLTF
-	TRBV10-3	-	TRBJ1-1	TGTGCCATCAGTGACCTTCAGGGGATGAACACTGAAGCTTTCTTT	CAISDLQGMNTEAFF
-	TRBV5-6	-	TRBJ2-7	TGTGCCAGCAGCTTGGAGGCAGGCGAGCAGTACTTC	CASSLEAGEQYF